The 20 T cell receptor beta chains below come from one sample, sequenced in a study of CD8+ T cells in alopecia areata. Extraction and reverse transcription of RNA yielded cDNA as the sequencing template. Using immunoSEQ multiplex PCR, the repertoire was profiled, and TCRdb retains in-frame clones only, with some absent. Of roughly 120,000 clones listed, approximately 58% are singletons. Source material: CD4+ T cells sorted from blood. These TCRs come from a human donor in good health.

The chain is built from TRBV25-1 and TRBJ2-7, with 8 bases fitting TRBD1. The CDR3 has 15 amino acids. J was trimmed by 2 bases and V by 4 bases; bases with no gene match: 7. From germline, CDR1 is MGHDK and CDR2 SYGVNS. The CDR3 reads CASSVRDRSTYEQYF. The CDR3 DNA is TGTGCCAGCAGTGTCCGGGACAGGTCCACCTACGAGCAGTACTTC.

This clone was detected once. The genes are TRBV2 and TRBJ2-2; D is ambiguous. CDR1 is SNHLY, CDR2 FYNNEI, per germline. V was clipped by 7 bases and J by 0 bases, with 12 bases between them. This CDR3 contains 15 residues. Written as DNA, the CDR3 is TGTGCCAGCACTAGACTCTTGTCGAACACCGGGGAGCTGTTTTTT. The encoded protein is CASTRLLSNTGELFF. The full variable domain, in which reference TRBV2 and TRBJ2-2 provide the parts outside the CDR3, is EPEVTQTPSHQVTQMGQEVILRCVPISNHLYFYWYRQILGQKVEFLVSFYNNEISEKSEIFDDQFSVERPDGSNFTLKIRSTKLEDSAMYFCASTRLLSNTGELFFGEGSRLTVL.

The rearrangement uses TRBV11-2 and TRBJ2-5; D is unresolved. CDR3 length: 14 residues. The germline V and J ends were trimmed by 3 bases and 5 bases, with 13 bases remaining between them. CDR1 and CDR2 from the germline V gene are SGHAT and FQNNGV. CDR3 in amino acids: CASSFTRAWETQYF. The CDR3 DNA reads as TGTGCCAGCAGCTTCACCCGGGCATGGGAGACCCAGTACTTC. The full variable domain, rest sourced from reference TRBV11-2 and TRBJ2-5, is EAGVAQSPRYKIIEKRQSVAFWCNPISGHATLYWYQQILGQGPKLLIQFQNNGVVDDSQLPKDRFSAERLKGVDSTLKIQPAKLEDSAVYLCASSFTRAWETQYFGPGTRLLVL.

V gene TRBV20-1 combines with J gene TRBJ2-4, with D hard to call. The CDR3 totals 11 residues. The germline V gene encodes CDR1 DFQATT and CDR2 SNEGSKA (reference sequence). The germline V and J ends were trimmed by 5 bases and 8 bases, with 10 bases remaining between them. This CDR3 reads CSAGPRDIQYF. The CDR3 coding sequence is TGCAGTGCTGGCCCTCGGGACATTCAGTACTTC.

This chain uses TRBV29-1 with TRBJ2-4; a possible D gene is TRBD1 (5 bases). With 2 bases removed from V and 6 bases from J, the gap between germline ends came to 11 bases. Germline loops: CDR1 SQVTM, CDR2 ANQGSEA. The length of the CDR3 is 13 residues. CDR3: CSVESDSLNIQYF. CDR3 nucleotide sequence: TGCAGCGTTGAAAGCGACAGCCTAAACATTCAGTACTTC.

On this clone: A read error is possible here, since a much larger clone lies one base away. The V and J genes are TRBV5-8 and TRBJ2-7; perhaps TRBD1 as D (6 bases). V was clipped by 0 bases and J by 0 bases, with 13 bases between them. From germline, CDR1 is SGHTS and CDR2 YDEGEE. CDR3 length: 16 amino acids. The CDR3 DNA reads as TGTGCCAGCAGCTTGGGGCACAGGGATTCCTCCTACGAGCAGTACTTC. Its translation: CASSLGHRDSSYEQYF.

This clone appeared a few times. CDR3: CASSPPGGQSADTQYF. DNA of the CDR3: TGTGCCAGCAGCCCCCCCGGTGGGCAATCCGCAGATACGCAGTATTTT. The gene calls are TRBV7-9 and TRBJ2-3; D gene ambiguous. The germline V gene has CDR1 SEHNR and CDR2 FQNEAQ (reference sequence). Trimming stripped 5 bases from V and 4 bases from J, with 19 bases between. The CDR3 extends over 16 amino acids.

CDR3 nucleotides: TGTGCCAGCAGCACCCATAGCGGGGGCACAGATACGCAGTATTTT. It specifies CASSTHSGGTDTQYF. This sequence joins TRBV9 and TRBJ2-3; 8 bases agree with TRBD2. The CDR3 loop spans 15 amino acids. Germline V gene data show CDR1 as SGDLS and CDR2 as YYNGEE. V was clipped by 4 bases and J by 1 base; unmatched bases: 5. The full variable domain, its missing parts supplied by reference TRBV9 and TRBJ2-3, is DSGVTQTPKHLITATGQRVTLRCSPRSGDLSVYWYQQSLDQGLQFLIQYYNGEERAKGNILERFSAQQFPDLHSELNLSSLELGDSALYFCASSTHSGGTDTQYFGPGTRLTVL.

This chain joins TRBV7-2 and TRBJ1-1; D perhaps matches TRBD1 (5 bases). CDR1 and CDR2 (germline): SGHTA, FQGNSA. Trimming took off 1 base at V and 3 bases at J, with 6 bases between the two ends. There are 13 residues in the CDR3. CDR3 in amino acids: CASSLDRYTEAFF. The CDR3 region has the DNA TGTGCCAGCAGCTTAGACAGGTACACTGAAGCTTTCTTT. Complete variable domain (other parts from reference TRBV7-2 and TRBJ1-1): GAGVSQSPSNKVTEKGKDVELRCDPISGHTALYWYRQSLGQGLEFLIYFQGNSAPDKSGLPSDRFSAERTGGSVSTLTIQRTQQEDSAVYLCASSLDRYTEAFFGQGTRLTVV.

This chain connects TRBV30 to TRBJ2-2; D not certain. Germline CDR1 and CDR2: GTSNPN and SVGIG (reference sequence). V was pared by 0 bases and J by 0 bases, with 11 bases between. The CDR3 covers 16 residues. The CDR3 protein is CAWSVSSIANTGELFF. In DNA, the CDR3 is TGTGCCTGGAGTGTAAGCAGCATCGCGAACACCGGGGAGCTGTTTTTT.

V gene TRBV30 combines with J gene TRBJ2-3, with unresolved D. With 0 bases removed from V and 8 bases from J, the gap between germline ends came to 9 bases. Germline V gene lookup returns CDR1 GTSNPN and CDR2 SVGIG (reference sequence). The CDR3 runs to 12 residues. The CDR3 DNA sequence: TGTGCCTGGAGTGTATCCGACGTTACGCAGTATTTT. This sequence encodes CAWSVSDVTQYF. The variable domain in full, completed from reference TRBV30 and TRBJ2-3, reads SQTIHQWPATLVQPVGSPLSLECTVEGTSNPNLYWYRQAAGRGLQLLFYSVGIGQISSEVPQNLSASRPQDRQFILSSKKLLLSDSGFYLCAWSVSDVTQYFGPGTRLTVL.

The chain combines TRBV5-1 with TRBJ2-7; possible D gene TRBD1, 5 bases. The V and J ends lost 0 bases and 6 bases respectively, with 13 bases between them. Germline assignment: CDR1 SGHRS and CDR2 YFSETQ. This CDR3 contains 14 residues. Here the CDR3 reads CASSLEIRGAEQYF. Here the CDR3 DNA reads TGCGCCAGCAGCTTGGAAATTAGGGGCGCCGAGCAGTACTTC. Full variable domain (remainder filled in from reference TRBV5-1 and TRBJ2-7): KAGVTQTPRYLIKTRGQQVTLSCSPISGHRSVSWYQQTPGQGLQFLFEYFSETQRNKGNFPGRFSGRQFSNSRSEMNVSTLELGDSALYLCASSLEIRGAEQYFGPGTRLTVT.

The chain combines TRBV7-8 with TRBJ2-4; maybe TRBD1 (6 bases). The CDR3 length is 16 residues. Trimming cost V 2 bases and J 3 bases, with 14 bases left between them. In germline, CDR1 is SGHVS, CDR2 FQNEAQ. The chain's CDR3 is CASSLNLLTGKNIQYF. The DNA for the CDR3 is TGTGCCAGCAGCTTAAATCTTTTGACAGGCAAAAACATTCAGTACTTC.

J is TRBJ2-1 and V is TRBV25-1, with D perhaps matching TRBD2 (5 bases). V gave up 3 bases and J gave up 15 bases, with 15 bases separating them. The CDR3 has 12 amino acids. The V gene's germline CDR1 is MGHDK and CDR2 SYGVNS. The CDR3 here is CASSDRAGRSFF. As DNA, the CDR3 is TGTGCCAGCAGTGATCGTGCGGGCCGGTCGTTCTTC.

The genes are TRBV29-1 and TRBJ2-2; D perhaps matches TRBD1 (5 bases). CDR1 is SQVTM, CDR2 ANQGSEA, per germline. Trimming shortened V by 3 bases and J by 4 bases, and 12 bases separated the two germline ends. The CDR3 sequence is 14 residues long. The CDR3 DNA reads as TGCAGCGTTGACCCGCAGGGCGGCACCGGGGAGCTGTTTTTT. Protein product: CSVDPQGGTGELFF.

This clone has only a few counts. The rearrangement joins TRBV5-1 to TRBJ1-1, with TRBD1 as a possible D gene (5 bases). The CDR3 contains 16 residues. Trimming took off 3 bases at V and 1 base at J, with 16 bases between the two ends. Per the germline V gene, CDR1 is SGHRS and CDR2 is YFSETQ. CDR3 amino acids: CASSSGQTGGNTEAFF. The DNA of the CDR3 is TGCGCCAGCAGCTCCGGACAAACAGGAGGGAACACTGAAGCTTTCTTT.

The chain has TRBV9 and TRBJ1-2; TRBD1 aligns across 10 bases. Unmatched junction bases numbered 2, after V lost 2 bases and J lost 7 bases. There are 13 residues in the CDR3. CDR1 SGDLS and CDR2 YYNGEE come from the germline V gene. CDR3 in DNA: TGTGCCAGCAGCGTCGGGACAGGGGTTGGCTACACCTTC. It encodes CASSVGTGVGYTF.

The CDR3 DNA is TGTGCCAGCTCACCAGGCCTAGCGGCTCAAGAGACCCAGTACTTC. It translates to CASSPGLAAQETQYF. The V gene is TRBV18, the J gene TRBJ2-5; TRBD2 aligns across 7 bases. This CDR3 has 15 amino acids. The junction had 5 bases not matched to a gene; V was cut back by 2 bases and J by 2 bases. Per germline, CDR1 KGHSH and CDR2 LQKENI.

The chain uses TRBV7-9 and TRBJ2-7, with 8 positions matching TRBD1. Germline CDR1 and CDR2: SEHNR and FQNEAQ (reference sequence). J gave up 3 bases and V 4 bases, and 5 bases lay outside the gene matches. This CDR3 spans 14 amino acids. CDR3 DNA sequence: TGTGCCAGCAGCTCCCGGGACAGGTTCTACGAGCAGTACTTC. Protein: CASSSRDRFYEQYF. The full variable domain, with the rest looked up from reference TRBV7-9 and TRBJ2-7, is DTGVSQNPRHKITKRGQNVTFRCDPISEHNRLYWYRQTLGQGPEFLTYFQNEAQLEKSRLLSDRFSAERPKGSFSTLEIQRTEQGDSAMYLCASSSRDRFYEQYFGPGTRLTVT.

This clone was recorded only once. This chain's CDR3 is CASSPRSYTTPKYNEQFF. For the CDR3, the DNA is TGTGCCAGCAGCCCAAGAAGTTACACTACTCCGAAGTATAATGAGCAGTTCTTC. This chain uses TRBV27 with TRBJ2-1; no definite D call. The CDR3 is 18 residues long. Germline lookup yields CDR1 MNHEY and CDR2 SMNVEV (reference sequence). Trimming took off 6 bases at V and 7 bases at J, with 28 bases between the two ends.